These 28 T cell receptor beta chains came from one sample sequenced in a study of blood T cell repertoires in COVID-19. Clones were sequenced by immunoSEQ multiplex PCR, and TCRdb holds only the in-frame ones, with some missing. The table has more than 300,000 clones, roughly 91% seen once; the top ten hold more than 0.95%. Sequencing used PBMCs or T cells enriched from blood (not recorded which). These TCRs come from a woman in her late teens or twenties who had recovered from COVID-19.

The count of this clone is one. The CDR3 spells CASSQVPLYGYTF. In DNA form, the CDR3 reads TGTGCCAGCAGCCAAGTCCCCTTATATGGCTACACCTTC. The chain links TRBV3-1 (or the pseudogene TRBV3-2) to TRBJ1-2; D remains ambiguous. This CDR3 contains 13 residues. V lost 1 base, J lost 5 bases, and 8 bases lay in between. Germline CDR1 and CDR2: LGHDT and YNNKEL (reference sequence).

This rearrangement joins TRBV5-5 to TRBJ1-5; no clear D. The V and J ends lost 2 bases and 0 bases respectively, with 21 bases between them. The CDR3 runs 19 residues. CDR1 is SGHKS and CDR2 is YYEKEE in the germline V gene (reference sequence). CDR3 sequence: CASSFAASTVIGSNQPQHF. For the CDR3, the DNA is TGTGCCAGCAGCTTCGCAGCGTCAACTGTTATAGGTAGCAATCAGCCCCAGCATTTT.

The chain joins TRBV4-1 to TRBJ1-1; TRBD1 matches 7 bases. The ends lost 7 bases at V and 5 bases at J; junction bases unmatched: 16. The CDR3 spans 16 residues. Germline values: CDR1 MGHRA, CDR2 YSYEKL. The CDR3 DNA reads TGCGCCAGCACCTTTCTCCCACCAGGGGGGATTACTGAAGCTTTCTTT. This encodes CASTFLPPGGITEAFF.

V and J are TRBV2 and TRBJ1-2; maybe TRBD1 (5 bases). Per the germline V gene, CDR1 is SNHLY and CDR2 is FYNNEI. The CDR3 has 13 amino acids. Trimming shortened V by 6 bases and J by 0 bases, and 8 bases separated the two germline ends. In DNA form, the CDR3 reads TGTGCCAGCAGCACGACAGCTAACTATGGCTACACCTTC. This sequence encodes CASSTTANYGYTF.

This clone was detected once. The chain combines TRBV27 with TRBJ2-7, with a weak D call TRBD1 (6 bases). This CDR3 has 13 amino acids. In germline, CDR1 is MNHEY, CDR2 SMNVEV (reference sequence). The V and J ends lost 6 bases and 3 bases respectively, with 12 bases between them. DNA for the CDR3: TGTGCCAGCAGACTGACAGGTTACTACGAGCAGTACTTC. Its translation is CASRLTGYYEQYF.

This clone was seen more than once but under ten times. CDR3 in DNA: TGCGCCAGCAGTGAGTCGAAAAGTTTATTGACTAGCTACAATGAGCAGTTCTTC. It codes for CASSESKSLLTSYNEQFF. The gene calls are TRBV10-1 and TRBJ2-1; TRBD2 might be the D (6 bases). The CDR3 has 18 residues. CDR1 is WNHNN and CDR2 is SYGVQD in the germline V gene (reference sequence). V lost 0 bases to trimming and J lost 3 bases, with 18 bases between them.

CDR3 coding DNA: TGTGCCAGCAAAAGAGGGGGCGACGGGGAGCTGTTTTTT. Its protein product is CASKRGGDGELFF. The chain has TRBV2 and TRBJ2-2; 7 bases match TRBD1. V trimming: 7 bases; J trimming: 7 bases; junction bases outside the gene matches: 6. Germline loops: CDR1 SNHLY, CDR2 FYNNEI. The CDR3 has 13 amino acids.

The V gene is TRBV3-1 (or the pseudogene TRBV3-2), the J gene TRBJ2-3; possibly TRBD2 for D (5 bases). There are 16 residues in the CDR3. Per germline, CDR1 LGHDT and CDR2 YNNKEL (reference sequence). Trimming cost V 0 bases and J 1 base, with 11 bases left between them. CDR3 sequence reads: CASSQDGGRCTDTQYF. The CDR3 DNA reads TGTGCCAGCAGCCAAGATGGAGGAAGGTGCACAGATACGCAGTATTTT.

The chain joins TRBV2 to TRBJ1-2; TRBD1 is a possible D gene (5 bases). The CDR3 has 14 residues. V was pared by 3 bases and J by 8 bases, with 16 bases between. Germline CDR1 SNHLY, CDR2 FYNNEI. DNA of the CDR3: TGTGCCAGCAGTGATAAACTGGGAGGGGACGGCTACACCTTC. Translating gives CASSDKLGGDGYTF.

The J gene is TRBJ2-3, the V gene TRBV27; 9 bases are shared with TRBD2. J lost 3 bases, V lost 0 bases, and 4 bases had no gene match. Germline V gene sequence: CDR1 MNHEY, CDR2 SMNVEV (reference sequence). This CDR3 spans 16 amino acids. Written as DNA, the CDR3 is TGTGCCAGCAGTTTATCGCAGCTAGCGGGGACAGATACGCAGTATTTT. It codes for CASSLSQLAGTDTQYF.

The rearrangement links TRBV7-9 to TRBJ2-7, with 8 bases matching TRBD2. V was pared by 5 bases and J by 2 bases, with 14 bases of the junction left unmatched. In germline, CDR1 is SEHNR, CDR2 FQNEAQ (reference sequence). There are 17 residues in the CDR3. The CDR3 DNA is TGTGCCAGCAGCCCGACCTGGCGGGGGGACGTGACCTACGAGCAGTACTTC. Translating gives CASSPTWRGDVTYEQYF.

The chain combines TRBV5-4 with TRBJ1-1, with TRBD1 as a possible D gene (5 bases). Trimming took off 3 bases at V and 4 bases at J, with 13 bases between the two ends. This CDR3 region has 14 residues. Germline CDR1 is SGHNT and CDR2 is YYREEE (reference sequence). Here the CDR3 reads CASSWTHKGTEAFF. The DNA for the CDR3 is TGTGCCAGCAGCTGGACACATAAGGGCACTGAAGCTTTCTTT.

This sequence joins TRBV5-5 and TRBJ1-1; TRBD1 might be the D (5 bases). V dropped 2 bases and J dropped 4 bases, with 12 bases sitting between them. The CDR3 is 14 residues long. Germline lookup yields CDR1 SGHKS and CDR2 YYEKEE (reference sequence). The chain's CDR3 is CASSFSGTSTEAFF. The CDR3 coding sequence is TGTGCCAGCAGCTTTTCGGGGACTAGCACTGAAGCTTTCTTT.

V and J are TRBV5-4 and TRBJ2-3; 7 bases map to TRBD1. V shed 3 bases and J 3 bases; nucleotides not matched to a gene: 7. Germline lookup yields CDR1 SGHNT and CDR2 YYREEE (reference sequence). The CDR3 runs to 15 residues. The CDR3 region is CASSSETGSTDTQYF. The CDR3, as DNA: TGTGCCAGCAGCTCCGAGACAGGGTCGACAGATACGCAGTATTTT.

The chain links TRBV2 to TRBJ1-4, with D possibly matching TRBD1 (5 bases). This CDR3 is 14 amino acids long. CDR1 is SNHLY and CDR2 is FYNNEI in the germline V gene. Trimming stripped 6 bases from V and 6 bases from J, with 14 bases between. The CDR3 sequence: CASRGTGGDEKLFF. Written as DNA, the CDR3 is TGTGCCAGCAGGGGCACCGGGGGGGATGAAAAACTGTTTTTT.

This chain links TRBV6-5 with TRBJ1-1, with 7 bases fitting TRBD1. Per the germline V gene, CDR1 is MNHEY and CDR2 is SVGAGI. This CDR3 has 14 amino acids. J gave up 10 bases and V 5 bases, and 13 bases lay outside the gene matches. The CDR3 protein is CASSRTGQAGIAFF. For the CDR3, the DNA is TGTGCCAGCAGTCGTACCGGACAGGCAGGGATAGCTTTCTTT.

The rearrangement uses TRBV4-1 and TRBJ1-5; D not resolved. Per the germline V gene, CDR1 is MGHRA and CDR2 is YSYEKL. CDR3 length: 14 residues. Trimming removed 0 bases at V and 9 bases at J, with 12 bases between. CDR3 in DNA: TGCGCCAGCAGCCAAGAGGGCCCCGTCGGGCCCCAGCATTTT. It encodes CASSQEGPVGPQHF.

Points on this clone: The same CDR3 arises from other DNA sequences in this sample as well. The chain has TRBV19 and TRBJ1-5; no firm D call. The V end lost 1 base, the J end lost 3 bases, and 10 bases lay between the germline ends. Germline loops: CDR1 LNHDA, CDR2 SQIVND (reference sequence). The CDR3 spans 15 residues. CDR3 in DNA: TGTGCCAGTAGTATAGGGGGAGGGTCCAATCAGCCCCAGCATTTT. Protein: CASSIGGGSNQPQHF. Based on the CDR3 plus reference TRBV19 and TRBJ1-5, the full variable domain is DGGITQSPKYLFRKEGQNVTLSCEQNLNHDAMYWYRQDPGQGLRLIYYSQIVNDFQKGDIAEGYSVSREKKESFPLTVTSAQKNPTAFYLCASSIGGGSNQPQHFGDGTRLSIL.

The V call is TRBV4-1, the J call TRBJ1-1; D not certain. Germline V gives CDR1 MGHRA, CDR2 YSYEKL. CDR3 length equals 15 residues. V dropped 3 bases and J dropped 0 bases, with 11 bases sitting between them. Here the CDR3 reads CASSHPVGVNTEAFF. The CDR3 DNA sequence: TGCGCCAGCAGCCATCCCGTCGGGGTGAACACTGAAGCTTTCTTT.

This rearrangement joins TRBV6-5 to TRBJ1-5; D is unclear. The CDR3 contains 14 residues. The germline V gene encodes CDR1 MNHEY and CDR2 SVGAGI. V gave up 0 bases and J gave up 4 bases, with 7 bases separating them. The CDR3 protein is CASSYSAGNQPQHF. CDR3 coding DNA: TGTGCCAGCAGTTACTCGGCGGGAAATCAGCCCCAGCATTTT.

Notes on this clone: Other DNA sequences in the sample encode the same CDR3. The chain employs TRBV9 and TRBJ1-2; D is uncertain. Germline V gives CDR1 SGDLS, CDR2 YYNGEE. The V end lost 0 bases, the J end lost 0 bases, and 3 bases lay between the germline ends. This CDR3 comprises 13 residues. The CDR3 DNA is TGTGCCAGCAGCGTAGACTCTAACTATGGCTACACCTTC. Translation gives CASSVDSNYGYTF.

The chain recombines TRBV6-5 with TRBJ1-4; 8 nucleotides align to TRBD1. Germline V CDR1 and CDR2: MNHEY, SVGAGI. The CDR3 is 14 amino acids. After removal of 5 bases from V and 9 bases from J, the junction contained 8 bases not matched to a gene. In DNA, the CDR3 is TGTGCCAGCAGTCCCGACAGGGGAGGGAAAAAACTGTTTTTT. Encoded protein: CASSPDRGGKKLFF.

This clone has ten or more counts. The V and J genes are TRBV6-2 or TRBV6-3 and TRBJ2-3, with TRBD1 identical over 9 bases. The CDR3 sequence is 16 residues long. CDR1 is MNHEY and CDR2 is SVGEGT in the germline V gene. V was clipped by 4 bases and J by 6 bases; unmatched bases: 11. Written as DNA, the CDR3 is TGTGCCAGCAGTTCAAGTCCCGGGACAGGGAGGGATACGCAGTATTTT. Its protein is CASSSSPGTGRDTQYF.

A few counts support this clone. The rearrangement joins TRBV7-2 to TRBJ1-2, with 7 nucleotides matching TRBD1. CDR1 is SGHTA, CDR2 FQGNSA, per germline. Trimming cost V 5 bases and J 0 bases; bases outside gene matches: 6. This CDR3 has 15 residues. The CDR3 loop is CASSQTGRTNYGYTF. CDR3 sequence (DNA): TGTGCCAGCAGCCAGACAGGGAGGACTAACTATGGCTACACCTTC.

A single count supports this clone. The rearrangement joins TRBV7-3 to TRBJ2-6, with 8 bases identical to TRBD1. After removal of 2 bases from V and 0 bases from J, the junction contained 9 bases not matched to a gene. CDR3 length: 19 residues. Germline V gene data show CDR1 as SGHTA and CDR2 as FQGTGA. In DNA form, the CDR3 reads TGTGCCAGCAGCTTAGGGACAGGCCTACTACCCTCTGGGGCCAACGTCCTGACTTTC. It specifies CASSLGTGLLPSGANVLTF.

The chain joins TRBV19 to TRBJ2-3, with TRBD2 matching 8 bases. CDR1 and CDR2 from the germline V gene are LNHDA and SQIVND (reference sequence). CDR3 length: 16 amino acids. With 7 bases clipped from V and 2 bases from J, the junction kept 11 bases outside the gene matches. The CDR3 protein is CASTSSAGGNTDTQYF. CDR3 nucleotide sequence: TGTGCCAGTACTAGTTCTGCGGGGGGCAACACAGATACGCAGTATTTT.

The gene calls are TRBV19 and TRBJ1-6, with D hard to call. V was pared by 7 bases and J by 14 bases, with 27 bases between. This CDR3 comprises 16 residues. Germline V CDR1 and CDR2: LNHDA, SQIVND (reference sequence). The DNA of the CDR3 is TGTGCCAGTACCCTAGTCAAGGTAGGGATGGAGGCCGCCCTCCACTTT. Translated, it gives CASTLVKVGMEAALHF. Using reference TRBV19 and TRBJ1-6 for the parts outside the CDR3, the full variable domain is DGGITQSPKYLFRKEGQNVTLSCEQNLNHDAMYWYRQDPGQGLRLIYYSQIVNDFQKGDIAEGYSVSREKKESFPLTVTSAQKNPTAFYLCASTLVKVGMEAALHFGNGTRLTVT.

This clone has just one count. The genes are TRBV2 and TRBJ1-6; D perhaps matches TRBD1 (5 bases). This CDR3 has 14 residues. Trimming took 6 bases from V and 4 from J, leaving 10 bases between them. The germline V gene has CDR1 SNHLY and CDR2 FYNNEI. This CDR3 reads CASRAQGYNSPLHF. The CDR3 DNA reads as TGTGCCAGCAGGGCTCAGGGATATAATTCACCCCTCCACTTT.